The clone carrying this TCR beta chain was seen only a few times. Antigen: not known. This entry comes from a study of OX40 agonist ivuxolimab in advanced cancers. The wider study: There were three patients with partial responses, one having hepatocellular carcinoma and two cutaneous melanoma. General study findings and limits: At doses 0.1 to 3.0 mg/kg, CD4+ and CD8+ clones expanded.

TCRdb keeps only in-frame clones here, not all; method: immunoSEQ multiplex PCR. The repertoire holds about 59,000 clones, about 89% seen once, with 0.37% in the top ten. The germline CDR1 and CDR2 sequences are ENHRY and SYGVKD. The CDR3 has 14 amino acids. V was clipped by 10 bases and J by 0 bases, with 15 bases between them. The receptor was derived from an adult with an advanced solid tumor such as melanoma, head and neck, liver or kidney cancer. This rearrangement joins TRBV10-3 to TRBJ1-1; possible D gene TRBD1, 5 bases. Sequences were derived from CD4+ or CD8+ T cells sorted from blood, sampled in a trial of the OX40 agonist ivuxolimab. CDR3 region: CATSGGVMNTEAFF. The DNA for the CDR3 is TGTGCCACTTCCGGAGGGGTAATGAACACTGAAGCTTTCTTT.